The 10 T cell receptor beta chains given below trace back to one sample, sequenced in a study of cytomegalovirus exposure and HLA in healthy donors (dated by TCRdb to 2015 to 2018). Libraries were built with the immunoSEQ multiplex PCR assay. TCRdb holds this immuneACCESS table with in-frame rearrangements only. Some clones are missing; in checked studies, unresolved V genes explain under half, and the rest has no known cause. The sample table lists some 60,000 clones, 90% to 96% of them with a count of one. The ten largest account for approximately 0.95% of the sample. The sample was PBMCs. The receptors were sampled from a man between 18 and 35 years old in good health and CMV-seronegative.

The chain employs TRBV19 and TRBJ2-1; 7 positions match TRBD1. CDR3 length: 13 residues. Germline V CDR1 and CDR2: LNHDA, SQIVND (reference sequence). V lost 5 bases to trimming and J lost 8 bases; unmatched junction nucleotides: 6. The CDR3: CASSVIQGYEQFF. In DNA, the CDR3 is TGTGCCAGTAGTGTCATACAGGGGTATGAGCAGTTCTTC.

The chain recombines TRBV15 with TRBJ2-1; a possible D gene is TRBD2 (5 bases). There are 14 residues in the CDR3. The V end lost 1 base, the J end lost 7 bases, and 11 bases lay between the germline ends. Per germline, CDR1 LNHNV and CDR2 YYDKDF (reference sequence). In nucleotides, the CDR3 is TGTGCCACCAGCAGAGGGACTGCCGGTAATGAGCAGTTCTTC. Its protein is CATSRGTAGNEQFF. Full variable domain (remainder filled in from reference TRBV15 and TRBJ2-1): DAMVIQNPRYQVTQFGKPVTLSCSQTLNHNVMYWYQQKSSQAPKLLFHYYDKDFNNEADTPDNFQSRRPNTSFCFLDIRSPGLGDTAMYLCATSRGTAGNEQFFGPGTRLTVL.

This chain links TRBV5-1 with TRBJ2-1; 10 bases match TRBD2. The ends lost 4 bases at V and 7 bases at J; junction bases unmatched: 11. CDR1 SGHRS and CDR2 YFSETQ come from the germline V gene. CDR3 length equals 16 residues. The CDR3 nucleotides are TGCGCCAGCAGCCTCCCTCTAGCGGGGGTTGGGAATGAGCAGTTCTTC. This encodes CASSLPLAGVGNEQFF.

V gene TRBV10-2 combines with J gene TRBJ2-7; TRBD1 might be the D (6 bases). CDR1 WSHSY and CDR2 SAAADI come from the germline V gene. The V and J ends lost 11 bases and 4 bases respectively, with 12 bases between them. The CDR3 contains 11 residues. CDR3 amino acids: CACGTGYEQYF. CDR3 DNA sequence: TGCGCCTGCGGTACAGGGTACGAGCAGTACTTC.

This clone has only one observation. The V call is TRBV4-1, the J call TRBJ1-1; 9 bases match TRBD1. V lost 1 base and J lost 4; bases outside the gene matches: 4. This CDR3 spans 15 amino acids. Germline values: CDR1 MGHRA, CDR2 YSYEKL. CDR3 DNA: TGCGCCAGCAGCCAAGGAGGGACAGGGTCCACTGAAGCTTTCTTT. Its protein product is CASSQGGTGSTEAFF.

The CDR3 spells CSVPSGTSYNEQFF. CDR3 sequence (DNA): TGCAGCGTTCCTAGCGGGACCAGCTACAATGAGCAGTTCTTC. This chain uses TRBV29-1 with TRBJ2-1, with 9 positions matching TRBD2. The V gene's germline CDR1 is SQVTM and CDR2 ANQGSEA. The CDR3 contains 14 residues. Trimming cost V 5 bases and J 3 bases; bases outside gene matches: 5.

This clone was seen only once. This sequence joins TRBV5-1 and TRBJ1-1, with D possibly being TRBD1 (6 bases). The CDR3 sequence is 16 residues long. Germline V gives CDR1 SGHRS, CDR2 YFSETQ. V shed 0 bases and J shed 5 bases, with 17 bases lying between them. CDR3 nucleotides: TGCGCCAGCAGCTTGGAGGGTCTGGGGGCGCGAACTGAAGCTTTCTTT. Protein product: CASSLEGLGARTEAFF.

V usage is TRBV18 and J usage is TRBJ2-7; 7 bases are shared with TRBD2. Germline lookup yields CDR1 KGHSH and CDR2 LQKENI. CDR3 length: 12 residues. Trimming took 5 bases from V and 6 from J; bases not matched to a gene: 4. The CDR3 protein is CASSAGDLEQYF. The CDR3, as DNA: TGTGCCAGCTCAGCGGGGGACCTCGAGCAGTACTTC.

This chain uses TRBV7-9 with TRBJ2-3; TRBD1 aligns across 7 bases. V was pared by 5 bases and J by 4 bases, with 3 bases of the junction left unmatched. This CDR3 has 13 residues. Germline CDR1 is SEHNR and CDR2 is FQNEAQ (reference sequence). CDR3 sequence reads: CASSLQGSDTQYF. CDR3 nucleotide sequence: TGTGCCAGCAGCCTACAGGGGTCAGATACGCAGTATTTT.

The chain couples TRBV7-9 to TRBJ1-2, with 7 bases fitting TRBD1. This CDR3 has 14 amino acids. Germline V gene lookup returns CDR1 SEHNR and CDR2 FQNEAQ (reference sequence). V gave up 9 bases and J gave up 6 bases; unmatched junction bases: 13. CDR3 nucleotides: TGTGCCAGACAGGGGACGGAACATTACCATGGCTACACCTTC. Amino acid sequence: CARQGTEHYHGYTF.